This T cell receptor beta chain is from a study of monozygotic twins with cystic fibrosis. Study information: With about 15 PCR cycles, barcoded libraries came from about 3 micrograms of fragmented DNA.

Study-level findings and limits: Clonality was generally low (median roughly 0.01), higher in the most severe patients.

The CDR3 is 11 residues long. CDR1 is SQVTM, CDR2 ANQGSEA, per germline. Trimming removed 7 bases at V and 9 bases at J, with 13 bases between. A remark on this clone: No antigen is known for it.

The repertoire was sequenced with immunoSEQ multiplex PCR; TCRdb's copy has only in-frame clones and lacks some. Among roughly 14,000 clones listed, approximately 92% were seen once. This TCR derives from a girl aged 2-15 years with cystic fibrosis. Sequenced input: blood. The chain has TRBV29-1 and TRBJ2-1; D call uncertain. CDR3 sequence reads: CSATVGIEQFF. CDR3 nucleotide sequence: TGCAGCGCCACGGTTGGGATTGAGCAGTTCTTC.